These 3 T cell receptor beta chains were all obtained from the same sample, sequenced in a study of naive and memory T cell subsets. Findings and caveats of the study: Possibly reflecting memory cells re-expressing CD45RA, a few larger clonotypes occurred in naive repertoires, especially CD8.

An equimolar mix of two oligonucleotides served as the beta constant-region primer for TRBC1 and TRBC2. Four rounds of PCR amplified the ligated cDNA using nested alpha and beta constant-region primers plus SP2. Each CDR3 protein is one row after TCRdb ran MiXCR on the UMI-ligation and nested PCR reads. The table records roughly 97,000 distinct CDR3 sequences, roughly 15% of them present only once. The antigens for these receptors are not known. Sequences were obtained from naive CD8+ T cells from blood. These receptors were taken from a human donor in good health.

This clonotype has a handful of counts. The chain carries TRBV3-1 and TRBJ1-3; D may be TRBD1 (6 bases). Germline CDR1 is LGHDT and CDR2 is YNNKEL (reference sequence). The CDR3 is 17 residues long. Between the trimmed V and J ends, which lost 2 bases and 0 bases, there was a span of 14 bases. CDR3 DNA sequence: TGTGCCAGCAGCCAACCGTATACAGGGATCTCTGGAAACACCATATATTTT. Amino acid sequence: CASSQPYTGISGNTIYF.

This clonotype was observed a few times. The V and J genes are TRBV5-1 and TRBJ1-1, with 11 bases aligning to TRBD1. Trimming at V came to 4 bases and at J to 6 bases, leaving 8 bases not matched to a gene. The germline CDR1 and CDR2 sequences are SGHRS and YFSETQ. The CDR3 covers 15 residues. CDR3 sequence reads: CASSDGPGQGAEAFF. Written as DNA, the CDR3 is TGCGCCAGCAGCGATGGACCGGGACAGGGGGCTGAAGCTTTCTTT.

V usage is TRBV3-1 and J usage is TRBJ2-1; D possibly matches TRBD1 or TRBD2 (5 bases each). Germline V CDR1 and CDR2: LGHDT, YNNKEL (reference sequence). There are 17 residues in the CDR3. V lost 2 bases, J lost 9 bases, and 23 bases lay in between. As DNA, the CDR3 is TGTGCCAGCAGCCAACCATCTAAGGGACCTCCCCTTCCTGAGCAGTTCTTC. Its protein is CASSQPSKGPPLPEQFF.